One sample yielded the 7 T cell receptor beta chains listed below, sequenced in a study of blood T cells in healthy people across ages. A second PCR, run for about 6 to 11 cycles, used a sample-barcoded 5' primer plus a J-beta primer mix. TCRdb re-called the 5' RACE reads through MiXCR, storing one row per CDR3 protein. The data show hundreds of thousands of distinct CDR3 sequences, with about 30% seen just once and approximately 15% held by the top ten. The sample consisted of blood. The receptors originated from a woman of 80 years or more in good health.

This clonotype has a single count. The junction does not match germline at one end; this may be a read error. The rearrangement joins TRBV5-1 to TRBJ1-4; 9 bases agree with TRBD1. Germline V gene sequence: CDR1 SGHRS, CDR2 YFSETQ. This CDR3 comprises 17 residues. CDR3 sequence (DNA): TGCACCAGCAGCTTTGGGACAGGGATAGCAACTAATGAAAAACTGTTTTTT. It codes for CTSSFGTGIATNEKLFF.

V usage is TRBV7-2 and J usage is TRBJ2-1; D remains unclear. Per germline, CDR1 SGHTA and CDR2 FQGNSA. The CDR3 has 12 residues. V dropped 3 bases and J dropped 8 bases, with 8 bases sitting between them. In nucleotides, the CDR3 is TGTGCCAGCAGCTTCCCCTGGGATGAGCAGTTCTTC. Translation gives CASSFPWDEQFF. The complete variable domain, with remaining parts taken from reference TRBV7-2 and TRBJ2-1, reads GAGVSQSPSNKVTEKGKDVELRCDPISGHTALYWYRQSLGQGLEFLIYFQGNSAPDKSGLPSDRFSAERTGGSVSTLTIQRTQQEDSAVYLCASSFPWDEQFFGPGTRLTVL.

This clonotype was seen a single time. This chain connects TRBV6-1 to TRBJ2-4, with TRBD1 identical over 11 bases. The J call may not be correct, given that the DNA end is closer to TRBJ2-7. The CDR3 is 14 residues long. Germline CDR1 is MNHNS and CDR2 is SASEGT. CDR3 nucleotide sequence: TGTGCCAGCAACCGCGGGACAGGGGGCTACGAGCAGTACTTC. Translated, it gives CASNRGTGGYEQYF.

This clonotype was seen at least ten times. This chain joins TRBV12-3 or TRBV12-4 and TRBJ2-7; possible D gene TRBD1, 7 bases. Trimming left V 6 bases short and J 4 bases short, with 13 bases between. The CDR3 totals 13 residues. In DNA form, the CDR3 reads TGTGCCAGCAGGATGACAGGGAGGTACGAGCAGTACTTC. It codes for CASRMTGRYEQYF.

On this clonotype itself: This clone may be a read error of a much larger clone one base away. The chain has TRBV7-3 and TRBJ2-1, with 10 bases fitting TRBD2. Germline lookup yields CDR1 SGHTA and CDR2 FQGTGA. CDR3 length: 17 amino acids. In nucleotides, the CDR3 is TGTGCCAGCAGCTTAACGTCTCTAGGACTAGCGGAGACTGAGCAGGTCTTC. This encodes CASSLTSLGLAETEQVF.

This rearrangement joins TRBV7-2 to TRBJ2-3, with 8 bases aligning to TRBD2. The ends lost 5 bases at V and 6 bases at J; junction bases unmatched: 13. Germline values: CDR1 SGHTA, CDR2 FQGNSA. The CDR3 is 16 residues long. CDR3 nucleotides: TGTGCCAGCAGCATAAACTGGCGGGGGGCCGTTGATACGCAGTATTTT. Translation gives CASSINWRGAVDTQYF.

This clonotype occurred many times. CDR3 in DNA: TGCAGTGCCGGGACCGGGACCGGTACCTACGAGCAGTACTTC. Amino acids: CSAGTGTGTYEQYF. The rearrangement links TRBV20-1 to TRBJ2-7; D could derive from TRBD1 or TRBD2 (5 bases each). The CDR3 is 14 residues long. Trimming pared 6 bases from V and 2 bases from J, leaving 17 bases between. In germline, CDR1 is DFQATT, CDR2 SNEGSKA (reference sequence).